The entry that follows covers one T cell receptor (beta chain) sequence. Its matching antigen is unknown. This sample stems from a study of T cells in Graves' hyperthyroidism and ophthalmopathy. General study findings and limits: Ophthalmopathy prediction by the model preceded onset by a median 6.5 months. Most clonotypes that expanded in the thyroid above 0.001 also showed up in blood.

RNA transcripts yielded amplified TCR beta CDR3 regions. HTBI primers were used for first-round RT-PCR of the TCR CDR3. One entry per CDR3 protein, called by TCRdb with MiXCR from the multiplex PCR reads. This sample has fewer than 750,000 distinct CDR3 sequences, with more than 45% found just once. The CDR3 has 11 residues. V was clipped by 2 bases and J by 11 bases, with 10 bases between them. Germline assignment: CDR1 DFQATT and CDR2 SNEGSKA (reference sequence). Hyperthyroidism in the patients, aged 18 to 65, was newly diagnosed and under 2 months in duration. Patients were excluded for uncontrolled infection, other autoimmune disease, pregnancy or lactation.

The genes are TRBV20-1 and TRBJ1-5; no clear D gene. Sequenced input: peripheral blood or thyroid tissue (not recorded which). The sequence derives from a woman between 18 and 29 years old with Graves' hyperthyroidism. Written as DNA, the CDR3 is TGCAGTGCTAGAAAGGAAGAGACCCAGCATTTT. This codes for CSARKEETQHF.